Listed here are 6 T cell receptor beta chains from one sample, sequenced in a study of blood T cells in healthy people across ages. A second PCR, run for about 6 to 11 cycles, used a sample-barcoded 5' primer plus a J-beta primer mix. TCRdb itself ran the 5' RACE reads through MiXCR, one entry per CDR3 protein. The data contain about 1.8 million distinct CDR3 sequences, around 50% of them singletons. Material for sequencing was blood. Receptor source: a woman between 40 and 50 years old in good health.

In regard to this clonotype: This clone may be a read error of a much larger clone one base away. The chain couples TRBV4-3 to TRBJ2-5, with TRBD1 identical over 7 bases. Germline loops: CDR1 LGHNA, CDR2 YSLEER. The CDR3 length is 14 residues. V dropped 1 base and J dropped 3; count of bases not matched to a gene: 2. CDR3 in amino acids: CASSQATGKETQYF. CDR3 in DNA: TGCGCCAGCAGCCAAGCGACAGGGAAAGAGACCCAGTACTTC.

The chain carries TRBV9 and TRBJ2-1, with D uncertain. Judging by the DNA end, TRBJ2-7 fits better; the J call may be wrong. This CDR3 comprises 15 residues. Germline V gene sequence: CDR1 SGDLS, CDR2 YYNGEE. This chain's CDR3 is CASSVRVSSYNEQYF. The CDR3 region has the DNA TGTGCCAGCAGCGTTCGGGTGAGCTCCTACAATGAGCAGTACTTC.

This clonotype appeared a few times. The chain couples TRBV12-3 or TRBV12-4 to TRBJ2-4; D remains ambiguous. The CDR3 has 15 amino acids. Deletions cut 3 bases from V and 2 bases from J, with 11 bases between. The CDR3 region is CASSLSSHTKNIQYF. The DNA for the CDR3 is TGTGCCAGCAGTTTGAGTAGTCACACCAAAAACATTCAGTACTTC.

This chain uses TRBV9 with TRBJ2-5; D gene ambiguous. The CDR3 extends over 14 amino acids. Trimming removed 6 bases from V and 4 bases from J, with 16 bases in between. Germline V gene sequence: CDR1 SGDLS, CDR2 YYNGEE. The chain's CDR3 is CASTLTPDPETQYF. In nucleotides, the CDR3 is TGTGCCAGCACCCTCACCCCGGACCCAGAGACCCAGTACTTC.

The table lists this clonotype with a few counts. V and J are TRBV4-1 and TRBJ2-3, with D possibly being TRBD1 (5 bases). Trimming took off 0 bases at V and 3 bases at J, with 13 bases between the two ends. The CDR3 is 16 residues long. Germline V lookup: CDR1 MGHRA, CDR2 YSYEKL. For the CDR3, the DNA is TGCGCCAGCAGCCAAGATTCCGAGACAGCAACAGATACGCAGTATTTT. It translates to CASSQDSETATDTQYF.

This clonotype was detected only a few times. V and J are TRBV20-1 and TRBJ1-2, with a tentative D call TRBD1 (6 bases). This CDR3 is 14 amino acids long. Trimming removed 3 bases at V and 3 bases at J, with 14 bases between. Per germline, CDR1 DFQATT and CDR2 SNEGSKA (reference sequence). CDR3 sequence: CSASWDNLYYGYTF. CDR3 bases: TGCAGTGCTAGTTGGGACAACCTATACTATGGCTACACCTTC.